This TCR beta chain appears in the sequencing data of a study of human T cells and chemical hapten exposure. Study results and limitations: PT1 expanded TCR counts and patch test score correlated positively.

During construction of the library, unique molecular identifiers were attached to individual cDNA molecules for quantitative, reproducible TCR counting. TCRdb re-analysed the RACE reads in MiXCR, keeping a single row per CDR3 protein. The table shows a few hundred thousand distinct CDR3 sequences, with about 6% occurring only once. Time point in this sample: patch test 2, 6 weeks after DPC sensitization. Treatment meaning: therapeutic diphenylcyclopropenone sensitization with weekly scalp DPC. The CDR3 is 13 amino acids. V was shortened by 1 base and J by 8 bases, with 11 bases between the two germline ends. This clonotype was detected many times. Its antigen is still unknown.

The sequence came from a woman under 30 with alopecia areata. Some clones in this sample may be carry-over from other donors' samples. The chain links TRBV12-3 or TRBV12-4 to TRBJ1-1; D remains ambiguous. The source was whole blood, collected in connection with sensitization to the hapten diphenylcyclopropenone (DPC). In DNA, the CDR3 is TGTGCCAGCAGTTTAGGGCGGGCAGGCGAAGCTTTCTTT. This sequence encodes CASSLGRAGEAFF.